These T cell receptor beta chains were read from a single sample in a study of regulatory T cells in long-lasting Graves disease. Via MiXCR, TCRdb re-called the multiplex PCR reads, giving one row per CDR3 protein. The table has 400,000 to 550,000 distinct CDR3 sequences, around 15% seen once. These same data were also listed under a study on T cells in Graves' hyperthyroidism and ophthalmopathy.

The sample consisted of peripheral blood mononuclear cells (PBMCs), taken at new diagnosis, from a patient treated with antithyroid drugs. These receptors came from a woman younger than 35 with Graves disease. Each CDR3 is given with its conserved first and last residue. A D gene is named only where the DNA matches it firmly. Part of the rows lack a size; the others show once, few, many or a class for expanded clones.

many	TRBD1	TRBV12-3/TRBV12-4	TRBJ2-5	TGTGCCAGCAGTGACTCCGGGACAGGGGAGACCCAGTACTTC	CASSDSGTGETQYF
many	-	TRBV7-8	TRBJ2-3	TGTGCCAGCAGCTTTTTTAGCACAGATACGCAGTATTTT	CASSFFSTDTQYF
-	-	TRBV25-1	TRBJ1-5	TGTGCCAGCAGTGAACCTACAGCGTTGGGACAGCCCCAGCATTTT	CASSEPTALGQPQHF
-	-	TRBV6-4	TRBJ1-4	TGTGCCAGCAGTGGAGCTGAAACAACTAATGAAAAACTGTTTTTT	CASSGAETTNEKLFF
many	TRBD2	TRBV12-3/TRBV12-4	TRBJ2-1	TGTGCCAGCAGCTTGGGACTAGACCCCTACAATGAGCAGTTCTTC	CASSLGLDPYNEQFF
many	-	TRBV2	TRBJ2-1	TGTGCCAGCGGGAGCAGGATAAGAACTACGGGCAATGAGCAGTTCTTC	CASGSRIRTTGNEQFF
-	TRBD1	TRBV28	TRBJ2-7	TGTGCCAGCAGTTTGCGACAGGGGGCCCGGTACTTC	CASSLRQGARYF
few	TRBD2	TRBV29-1	TRBJ2-3	TGCAGCACTGATCAGCGGGAGAGCACAGATACGCAGTATTTT	CSTDQRESTDTQYF
few	-	TRBV3-1	TRBJ1-4	TGTGCCAGCAGTTGGGGGTTCGCAACTAATGAAAAACTGTTTTTT	CASSWGFATNEKLFF
many	TRBD1	TRBV18	TRBJ2-5	TGTGCCAGCTCACCACCGGGACAGGGGGTGGAGACCCAGTACTTC	CASSPPGQGVETQYF
-	TRBD2	TRBV6-2/TRBV6-3	TRBJ2-4	TGTGCCACTCATCTAGCGGGAGTGAACATTCAGTACTTC	CATHLAGVNIQYF
many	TRBD1	TRBV7-9	TRBJ2-5	TGTGCCAGCAGCTCCAGACAGGGAAGTAGAGAGACCCAGTACTTC	CASSSRQGSRETQYF
-	-	TRBV20-1	TRBJ1-1	TGCAGTGCTCAGAAACCAAACACTGAAGCTTTCTTT	CSAQKPNTEAFF
many	-	TRBV18	TRBJ1-5	TGTGCCAGCTCACCGCCGGGAGATCAGCCCCAGCATTTT	CASSPPGDQPQHF
few	TRBD1	TRBV25-1	TRBJ2-7	TGTGCCAGCAGTAATATTCGTCCCGGGACAGGGGGACCCTACGAGCAGTACTTC	CASSNIRPGTGGPYEQYF
few	TRBD2	TRBV10-3	TRBJ2-3	TGTGCCATCGTAAGCGGGAGGGCCACAGATACGCAGTATTTT	CAIVSGRATDTQYF
many	TRBD1	TRBV7-9	TRBJ1-5	TGTGCCAGCAGCCGAATGGGCATCGGGACAGACCTTCCGCCCCAGCATTTT	CASSRMGIGTDLPPQHF
many	-	TRBV6-1	TRBJ2-7	TGTGCCAGCAGTCACGATTTTGGGTACGAGCAGTACTTC	CASSHDFGYEQYF
few	TRBD2	TRBV10-2	TRBJ2-3	TGCGCCAGCGGAAGCGGGAGGGGAAATACGCAGTATTTT	CASGSGRGNTQYF
many	-	TRBV28	TRBJ1-2	TGTGCCAGCAGTCCTCGGGGGAACGGCTACACCTTC	CASSPRGNGYTF
few	-	TRBV30	TRBJ2-7	TGTGCCTGGAGTAATCTCGGTTACGAGCAGTACTTC	CAWSNLGYEQYF
few	-	TRBV7-8	TRBJ2-7	TGTGCCAGCAGCTTAAGTTGGGCGACGAGCGAGCAGTACTTC	CASSLSWATSEQYF
many	-	TRBV12-3/TRBV12-4	TRBJ1-3	TGTGCCAGCAGTTTAAAGGCACATCTTGGGAGAGACACCATATATTTT	CASSLKAHLGRDTIYF
many	TRBD2	TRBV28	TRBJ2-7	TGTGCCAGCAGTTTACCCCGGGTAGCGGGAGTGTACTTC	CASSLPRVAGVYF
few	-	TRBV3-1	TRBJ2-7	TGTGCCAGCAGCTTTATAGGGCCTCGGGAGCAGTACTTC	CASSFIGPREQYF
-	TRBD2	TRBV6-1	TRBJ2-5	TGTGCCAGCAGTACCGGACTAGCGGAGATCCAAGAGACCCAGTACTTC	CASSTGLAEIQETQYF